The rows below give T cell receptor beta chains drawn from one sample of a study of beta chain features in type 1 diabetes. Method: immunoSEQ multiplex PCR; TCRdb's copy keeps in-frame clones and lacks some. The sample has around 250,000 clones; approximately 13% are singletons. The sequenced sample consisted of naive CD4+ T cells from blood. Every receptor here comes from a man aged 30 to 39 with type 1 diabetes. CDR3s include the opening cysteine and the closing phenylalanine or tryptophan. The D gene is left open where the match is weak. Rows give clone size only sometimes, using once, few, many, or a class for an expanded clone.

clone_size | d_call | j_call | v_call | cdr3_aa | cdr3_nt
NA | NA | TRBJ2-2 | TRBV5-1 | CASSPDTGSSTGELFF | TGCGCCAGCAGCCCTGACACAGGGTCCAGTACCGGGGAGCTGTTTTTT
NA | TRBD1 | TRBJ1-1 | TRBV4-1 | CASSQVLQGASTEAFF | TGCGCCAGCAGCCAAGTGTTACAGGGGGCTAGCACTGAAGCTTTCTTT
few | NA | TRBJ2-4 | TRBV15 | CATSRETGLAAGAKNIQYF | TGTGCCACCAGCAGAGAGACAGGGTTGGCCGCGGGGGCCAAAAACATTCAGTACTTC
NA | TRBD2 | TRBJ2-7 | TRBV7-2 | CASSLIAGEAEQYF | TGTGCCAGCAGCCTAATAGCGGGAGAGGCCGAGCAGTACTTC
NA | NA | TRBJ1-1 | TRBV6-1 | CASSGPRGTEAFF | TGTGCCAGCAGTGGGCCTCGGGGCACTGAAGCTTTCTTT
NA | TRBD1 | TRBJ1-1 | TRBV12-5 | CASGSGDRVGAFF | TGTGCTAGTGGTTCCGGAGACAGGGTGGGGGCTTTCTTT
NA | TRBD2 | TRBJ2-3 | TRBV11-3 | CASSTGTSGRSVADTQYF | TGTGCCAGCAGCACCGGGACTAGCGGGAGGAGTGTGGCAGATACGCAGTATTTT
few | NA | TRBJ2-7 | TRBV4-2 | CASSLASSYEQYF | TGTGCCAGCAGCTTGGCAAGCTCCTACGAGCAGTACTTC
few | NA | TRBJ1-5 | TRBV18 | CASSLQEHNQPQHF | TGTGCCAGCTCACTACAGGAGCACAATCAGCCCCAGCATTTT
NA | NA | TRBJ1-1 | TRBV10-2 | CASSPGRNTEAFF | TGCGCCAGCAGTCCCGGGAGGAACACTGAAGCTTTCTTT